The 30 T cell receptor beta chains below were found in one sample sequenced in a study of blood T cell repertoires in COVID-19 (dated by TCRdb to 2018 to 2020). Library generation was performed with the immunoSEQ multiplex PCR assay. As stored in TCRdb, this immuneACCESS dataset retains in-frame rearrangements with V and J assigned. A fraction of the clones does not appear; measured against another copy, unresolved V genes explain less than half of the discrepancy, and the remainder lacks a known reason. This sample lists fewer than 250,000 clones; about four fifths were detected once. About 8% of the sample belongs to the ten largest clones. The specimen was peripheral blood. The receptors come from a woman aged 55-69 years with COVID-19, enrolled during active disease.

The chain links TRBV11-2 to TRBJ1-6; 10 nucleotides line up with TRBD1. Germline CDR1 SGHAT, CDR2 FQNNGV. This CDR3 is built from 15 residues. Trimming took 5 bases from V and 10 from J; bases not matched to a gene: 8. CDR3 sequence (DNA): TGTGCCAGCAGCCCTAGACAGGGGGCAGGGTCACCCCTCCACTTT. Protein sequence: CASSPRQGAGSPLHF.

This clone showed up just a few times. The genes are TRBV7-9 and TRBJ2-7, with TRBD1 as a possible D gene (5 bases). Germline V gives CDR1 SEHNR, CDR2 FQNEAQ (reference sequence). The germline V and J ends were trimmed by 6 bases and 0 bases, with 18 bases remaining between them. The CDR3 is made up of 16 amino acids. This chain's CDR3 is CASSPMTDKFSYEQYF. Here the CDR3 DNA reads TGTGCCAGCAGTCCGATGACAGACAAGTTCTCCTACGAGCAGTACTTC.

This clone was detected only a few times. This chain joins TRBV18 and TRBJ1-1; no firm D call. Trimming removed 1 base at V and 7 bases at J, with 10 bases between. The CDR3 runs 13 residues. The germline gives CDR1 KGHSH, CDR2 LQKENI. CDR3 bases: TGTGCCAGCTCACCACGAGGTATTGATGAAGCTTTCTTT. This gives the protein CASSPRGIDEAFF.

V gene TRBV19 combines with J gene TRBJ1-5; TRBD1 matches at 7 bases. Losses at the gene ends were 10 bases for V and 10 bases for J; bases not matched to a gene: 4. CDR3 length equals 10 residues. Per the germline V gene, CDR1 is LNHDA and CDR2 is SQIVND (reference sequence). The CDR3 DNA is TGTGCCACCGGACAGGTCCCCCAGCATTTT. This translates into CATGQVPQHF.

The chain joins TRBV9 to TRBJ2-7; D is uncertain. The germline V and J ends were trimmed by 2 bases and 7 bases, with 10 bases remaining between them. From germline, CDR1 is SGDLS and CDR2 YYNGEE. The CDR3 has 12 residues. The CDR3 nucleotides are TGTGCCAGCAGCGTCCAACCCCGGGAGCAGTACTTC. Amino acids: CASSVQPREQYF. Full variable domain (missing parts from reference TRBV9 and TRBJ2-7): DSGVTQTPKHLITATGQRVTLRCSPRSGDLSVYWYQQSLDQGLQFLIQYYNGEERAKGNILERFSAQQFPDLHSELNLSSLELGDSALYFCASSVQPREQYFGPGTRLTVT.

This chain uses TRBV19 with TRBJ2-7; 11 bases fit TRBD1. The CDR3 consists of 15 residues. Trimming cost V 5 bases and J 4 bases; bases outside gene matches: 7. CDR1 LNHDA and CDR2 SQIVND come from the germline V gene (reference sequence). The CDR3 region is CASSPRTGGKYEQYF. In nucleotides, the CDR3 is TGTGCCAGTAGTCCCCGGACAGGGGGCAAATACGAGCAGTACTTC.

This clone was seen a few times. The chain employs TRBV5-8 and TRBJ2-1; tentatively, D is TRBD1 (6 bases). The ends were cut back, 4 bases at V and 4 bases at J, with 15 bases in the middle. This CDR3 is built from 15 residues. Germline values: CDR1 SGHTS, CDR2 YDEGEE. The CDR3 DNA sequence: TGTGCCAGCAGCCGTTCGACAGGAACATACAATGAGCAGTTCTTC. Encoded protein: CASSRSTGTYNEQFF.

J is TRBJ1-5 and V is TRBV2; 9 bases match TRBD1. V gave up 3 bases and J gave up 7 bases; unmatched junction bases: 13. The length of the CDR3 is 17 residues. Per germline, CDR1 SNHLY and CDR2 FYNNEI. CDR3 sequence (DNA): TGTGCCAGCAGTGAGAGGACAGGGGCAATCGTGTGGCAGCCCCAGCATTTT. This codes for CASSERTGAIVWQPQHF. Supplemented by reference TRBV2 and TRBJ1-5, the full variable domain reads EPEVTQTPSHQVTQMGQEVILRCVPISNHLYFYWYRQILGQKVEFLVSFYNNEISEKSEIFDDQFSVERPDGSNFTLKIRSTKLEDSAMYFCASSERTGAIVWQPQHFGDGTRLSIL.

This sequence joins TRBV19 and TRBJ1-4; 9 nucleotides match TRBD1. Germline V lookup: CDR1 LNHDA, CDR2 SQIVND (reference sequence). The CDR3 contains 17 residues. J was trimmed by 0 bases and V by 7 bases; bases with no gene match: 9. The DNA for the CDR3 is TGTGCCAGTACGCGACAGGGGGGTAGTGCAACTAATGAAAAACTGTTTTTT. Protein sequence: CASTRQGGSATNEKLFF. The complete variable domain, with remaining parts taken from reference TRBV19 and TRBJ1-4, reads DGGITQSPKYLFRKEGQNVTLSCEQNLNHDAMYWYRQDPGQGLRLIYYSQIVNDFQKGDIAEGYSVSREKKESFPLTVTSAQKNPTAFYLCASTRQGGSATNEKLFFGSGTQLSVL.

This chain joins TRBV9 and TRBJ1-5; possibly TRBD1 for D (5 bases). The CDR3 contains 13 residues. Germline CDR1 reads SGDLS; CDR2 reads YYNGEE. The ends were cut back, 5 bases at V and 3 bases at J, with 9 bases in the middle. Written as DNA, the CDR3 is TGTGCCAGCAGTGACAGCTTCAATCAGCCCCAGCATTTT. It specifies CASSDSFNQPQHF.

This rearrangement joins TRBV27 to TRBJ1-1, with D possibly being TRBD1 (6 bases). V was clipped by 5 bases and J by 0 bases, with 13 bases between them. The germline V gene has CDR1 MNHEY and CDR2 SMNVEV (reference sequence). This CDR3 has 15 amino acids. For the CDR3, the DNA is TGTGCCAGCAGTGCCCTCGGGACAATGAACACTGAAGCTTTCTTT. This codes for CASSALGTMNTEAFF.

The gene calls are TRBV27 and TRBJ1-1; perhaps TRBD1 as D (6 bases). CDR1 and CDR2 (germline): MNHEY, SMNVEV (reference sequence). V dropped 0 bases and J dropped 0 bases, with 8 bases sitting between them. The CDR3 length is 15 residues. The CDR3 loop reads CASSLSWGLNTEAFF. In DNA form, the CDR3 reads TGTGCCAGCAGTTTATCTTGGGGGCTGAACACTGAAGCTTTCTTT.

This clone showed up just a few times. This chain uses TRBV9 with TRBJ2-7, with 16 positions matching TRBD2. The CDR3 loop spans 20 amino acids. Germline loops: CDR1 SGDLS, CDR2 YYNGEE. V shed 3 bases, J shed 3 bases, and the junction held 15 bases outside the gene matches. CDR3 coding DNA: TGTGCCAGCAGCGCGACCGGGACAGGGGGACTAGCGGGAGGGTTCTACGAGCAGTACTTC. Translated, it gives CASSATGTGGLAGGFYEQYF.

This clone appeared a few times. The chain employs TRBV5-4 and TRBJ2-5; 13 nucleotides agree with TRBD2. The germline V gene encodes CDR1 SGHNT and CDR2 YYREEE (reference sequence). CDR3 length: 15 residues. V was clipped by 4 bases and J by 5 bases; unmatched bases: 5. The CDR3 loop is CASSTGTSGTETQYF. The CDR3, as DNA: TGTGCCAGCAGCACCGGGACTAGCGGGACGGAGACCCAGTACTTC.

The CDR3 here is CASSQELGYTF. The CDR3, as DNA: TGTGCCAGCAGCCAGGAACTGGGCTACACCTTC. The chain couples TRBV2 to TRBJ1-2; D call uncertain. Trimming stripped 6 bases from V and 8 bases from J, with 10 bases between. The CDR3 loop spans 11 amino acids. CDR1 and CDR2 (germline): SNHLY, FYNNEI.

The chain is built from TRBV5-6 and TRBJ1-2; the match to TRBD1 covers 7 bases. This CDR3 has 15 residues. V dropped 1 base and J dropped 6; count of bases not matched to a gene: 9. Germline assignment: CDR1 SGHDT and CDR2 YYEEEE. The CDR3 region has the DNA TGTGCCAGCAGCTTGAGGGGGCCAAAAAGGGATGGCTACACCTTC. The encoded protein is CASSLRGPKRDGYTF. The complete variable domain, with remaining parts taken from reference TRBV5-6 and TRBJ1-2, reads DAGVTQSPTHLIKTRGQQVTLRCSPKSGHDTVSWYQQALGQGPQFIFQYYEEEERQRGNFPDRFSGHQFPNYSSELNVNALLLGDSALYLCASSLRGPKRDGYTFGSGTRLTVV.

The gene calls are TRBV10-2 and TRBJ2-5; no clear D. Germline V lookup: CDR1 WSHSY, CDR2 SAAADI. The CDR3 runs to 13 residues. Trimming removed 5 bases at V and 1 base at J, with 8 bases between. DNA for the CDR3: TGCGCCAGCAGTAAGCCAGGCCAAGAGACCCAGTACTTC. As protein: CASSKPGQETQYF.

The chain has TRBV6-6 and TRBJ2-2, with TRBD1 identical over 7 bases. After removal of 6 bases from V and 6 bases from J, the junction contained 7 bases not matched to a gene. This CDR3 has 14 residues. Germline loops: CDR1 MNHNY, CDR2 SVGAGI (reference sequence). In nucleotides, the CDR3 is TGTGCCAGCAGAATTACAGGGGAAGCCGGGGAGCTGTTTTTT. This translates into CASRITGEAGELFF.

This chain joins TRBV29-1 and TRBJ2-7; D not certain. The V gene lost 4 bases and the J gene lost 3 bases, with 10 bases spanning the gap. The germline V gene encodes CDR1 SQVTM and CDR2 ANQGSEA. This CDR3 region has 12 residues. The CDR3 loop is CSVGKANYEQYF. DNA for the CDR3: TGCAGCGTTGGTAAAGCCAACTACGAGCAGTACTTC.

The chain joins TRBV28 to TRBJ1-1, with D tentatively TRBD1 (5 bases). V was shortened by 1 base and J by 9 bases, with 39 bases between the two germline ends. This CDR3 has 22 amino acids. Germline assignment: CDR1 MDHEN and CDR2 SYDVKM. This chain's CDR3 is CASSLYSFSPGVWGDHRRKAFF. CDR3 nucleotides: TGTGCCAGCAGTTTATATTCTTTTAGCCCCGGGGTTTGGGGGGACCACCGTAGGAAAGCTTTCTTT.

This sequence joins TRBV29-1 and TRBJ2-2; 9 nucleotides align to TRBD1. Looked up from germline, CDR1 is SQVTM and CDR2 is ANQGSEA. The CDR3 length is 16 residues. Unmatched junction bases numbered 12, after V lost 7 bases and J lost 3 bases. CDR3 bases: TGCAGCGCCCCGATTCCAGGGGACAGGGACACCGGGGAGCTGTTTTTT. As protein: CSAPIPGDRDTGELFF.

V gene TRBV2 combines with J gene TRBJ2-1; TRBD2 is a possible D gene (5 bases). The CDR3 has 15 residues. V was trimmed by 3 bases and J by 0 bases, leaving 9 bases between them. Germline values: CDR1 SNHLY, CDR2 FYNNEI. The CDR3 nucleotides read TGTGCCAGCAGTGACCTGGGGAGCTCCTACAATGAGCAGTTCTTC. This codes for CASSDLGSSYNEQFF.

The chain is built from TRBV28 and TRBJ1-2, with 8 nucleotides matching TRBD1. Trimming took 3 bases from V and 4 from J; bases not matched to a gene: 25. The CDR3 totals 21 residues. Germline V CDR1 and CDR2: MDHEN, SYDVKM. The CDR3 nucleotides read TGTGCCAGCAGTTTGGCTTGGGGGCTAGGTTCTGGACAGGGAAATGGCTATGGCTACACCTTC. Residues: CASSLAWGLGSGQGNGYGYTF.

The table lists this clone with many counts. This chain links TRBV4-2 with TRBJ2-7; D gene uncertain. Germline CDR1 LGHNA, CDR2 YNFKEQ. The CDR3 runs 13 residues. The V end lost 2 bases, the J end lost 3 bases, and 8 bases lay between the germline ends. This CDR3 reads CASSQIRSYEQYF. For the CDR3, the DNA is TGTGCCAGCAGCCAAATCCGCAGCTACGAGCAGTACTTC.

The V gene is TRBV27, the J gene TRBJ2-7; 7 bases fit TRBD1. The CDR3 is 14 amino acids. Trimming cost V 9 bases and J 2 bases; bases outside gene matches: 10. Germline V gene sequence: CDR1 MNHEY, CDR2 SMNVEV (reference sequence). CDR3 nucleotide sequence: TGTGCCAGTCGACAGGGCCTAGGAACCTACGAGCAGTACTTC. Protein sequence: CASRQGLGTYEQYF.

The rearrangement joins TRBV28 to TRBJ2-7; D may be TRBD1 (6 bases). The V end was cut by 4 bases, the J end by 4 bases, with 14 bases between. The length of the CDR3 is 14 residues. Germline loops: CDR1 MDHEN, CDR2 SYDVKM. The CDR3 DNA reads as TGTGCCAGCAGTTCTCTCACAGGGTGGTACGAGCAGTACGTC. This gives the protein CASSSLTGWYEQYV.

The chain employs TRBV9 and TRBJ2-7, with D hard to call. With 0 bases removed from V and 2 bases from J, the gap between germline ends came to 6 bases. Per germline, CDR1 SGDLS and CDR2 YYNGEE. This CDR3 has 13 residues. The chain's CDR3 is CASSVAPAYEQYF. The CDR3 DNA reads TGTGCCAGCAGCGTAGCGCCAGCCTACGAGCAGTACTTC.

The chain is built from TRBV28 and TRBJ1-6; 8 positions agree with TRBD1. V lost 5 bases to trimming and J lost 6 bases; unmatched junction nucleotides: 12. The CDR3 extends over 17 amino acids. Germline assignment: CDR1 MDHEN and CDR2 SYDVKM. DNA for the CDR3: TGTGCCAGCAGTCTACTACAGGGGGTCGCGATTAATTCACCCCTCCACTTT. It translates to CASSLLQGVAINSPLHF.

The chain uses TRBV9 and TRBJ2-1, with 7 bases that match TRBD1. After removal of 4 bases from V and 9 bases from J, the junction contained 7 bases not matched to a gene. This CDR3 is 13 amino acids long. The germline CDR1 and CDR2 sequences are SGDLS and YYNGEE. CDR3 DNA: TGTGCCAGCAGCACAATACAGGGGAGTGAGCAGTTCTTC. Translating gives CASSTIQGSEQFF.

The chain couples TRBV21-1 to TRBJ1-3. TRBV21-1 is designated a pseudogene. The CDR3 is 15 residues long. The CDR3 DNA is TGTGCCAGCAGCTTAGAGGAAGGTTCTGGAAACACCATATATTTT. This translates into CASSLEEGSGNTIYF.